This T cell receptor (beta chain) was recorded in a study of cytomegalovirus exposure and HLA in healthy donors. Background on the study: The platform used for the roughly 110 validation repertoires matched that of the 666 first-cohort repertoires, a later analysis reported. Regarding the study as a whole: Subsequent analysis found a tendency for first-cohort TCR clusters to co-occur within the 120 or so validation repertoires. Researchers counted around 150 TCR beta chains as cytomegalovirus-associated.

Clones were sequenced by immunoSEQ multiplex PCR, and TCRdb holds only the in-frame ones, with some missing. This table holds about 120,000 clones, more than 75% found once. Points on this clone: Its specificity is unknown.

The V segment lost 5 bases and the J segment 6 bases; nucleotides outside the gene matches: 8. The CDR3 contains 15 residues. Germline CDR1 reads MNHNY; CDR2 reads SVGAGI (reference sequence). The sample consisted of PBMCs. This chain uses TRBV6-6 with TRBJ2-2; 8 bases line up with TRBD1. This receptor was taken from a woman in her twenties or thirties in good health and CMV-seronegative. CDR3 protein: CASSPPGQVSGELFF. DNA for the CDR3: TGTGCCAGCAGTCCCCCGGGACAGGTCTCCGGGGAGCTGTTTTTT.